The clone carrying this T cell receptor (beta chain) has ten or more counts. With 4 bases removed from V and 4 bases from J, the gap between germline ends came to 12 bases. CDR3 size: 14 residues. Germline CDR1 is MNHNY and CDR2 is SVGAGI (reference sequence). A second PCR of about 6 to 12 cycles used a sample-barcoded 5' primer and a J-beta primer mix. TCRdb redid the calling of the 5' RACE reads with MiXCR, one entry per CDR3 protein. The sample consists of about 1.5 million distinct CDR3 sequences, approximately 38% of them appearing once. The data derive from a study of blood T cells in healthy people across ages.

This sequence was found in a woman younger than 35 in good health. The chain is built from TRBV6-6 and TRBJ2-3, with D maybe TRBD2 (6 bases). The sample taken for sequencing was blood. Written as DNA, the CDR3 is TGTGCCAGCAGTTTCGCCGGCGGGGCAGATACGCAGTATTTT. The encoded protein is CASSFAGGADTQYF.